The sequence of this T cell receptor (beta chain) was determined in a study of OX40 agonist ivuxolimab in advanced cancers. As for the study in general: An agonistic human IgG2 monoclonal antibody against OX40 (CD134) was given. There were three patients with partial responses, one having hepatocellular carcinoma and two cutaneous melanoma.

As for this clone: The antigen remains unidentified. Other nucleotide sequences from this sample produce the same CDR3.

Study-level points and caveats: Expanded clones were, on average, more numerous in CD8+ T cells than in CD4+.

The assay was immunoSEQ multiplex PCR, and TCRdb's table has in-frame clones only and misses some. The data contain tens of thousands of clones, more than 85% of them singletons. This specimen was CD4+ or CD8+ T cells sorted from blood, taken in a trial of the OX40 agonist ivuxolimab. The TCR originated in an adult with an advanced solid tumor such as melanoma, head and neck, liver or kidney cancer.

The CDR3 DNA reads as TGTGCCAGCAGCGTAGCGGGAGGGTCTACAGATACGCAGTATTTT. Translated: CASSVAGGSTDTQYF. The V gene is TRBV9, the J gene TRBJ2-3, with TRBD2 identical over 8 bases. Germline assignment: CDR1 SGDLS and CDR2 YYNGEE. V lost 0 bases and J lost 3; bases outside the gene matches: 3. The CDR3 extends over 15 amino acids. Based on the CDR3 plus reference TRBV9 and TRBJ2-3, the full variable domain is DSGVTQTPKHLITATGQRVTLRCSPRSGDLSVYWYQQSLDQGLQFLIQYYNGEERAKGNILERFSAQQFPDLHSELNLSSLELGDSALYFCASSVAGGSTDTQYFGPGTRLTVL.